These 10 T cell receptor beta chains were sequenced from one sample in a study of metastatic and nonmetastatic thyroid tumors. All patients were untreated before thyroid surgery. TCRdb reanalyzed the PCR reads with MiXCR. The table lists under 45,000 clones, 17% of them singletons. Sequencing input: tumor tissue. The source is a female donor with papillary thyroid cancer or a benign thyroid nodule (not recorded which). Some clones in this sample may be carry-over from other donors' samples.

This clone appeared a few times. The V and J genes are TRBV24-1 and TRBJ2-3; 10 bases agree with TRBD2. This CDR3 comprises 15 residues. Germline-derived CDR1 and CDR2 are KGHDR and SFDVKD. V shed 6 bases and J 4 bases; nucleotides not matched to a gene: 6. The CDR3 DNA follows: TGTGCCACCAGTTCTAGCGGGAGTGGTCCAGATACGCAGTATTTT. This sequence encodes CATSSSGSGPDTQYF.

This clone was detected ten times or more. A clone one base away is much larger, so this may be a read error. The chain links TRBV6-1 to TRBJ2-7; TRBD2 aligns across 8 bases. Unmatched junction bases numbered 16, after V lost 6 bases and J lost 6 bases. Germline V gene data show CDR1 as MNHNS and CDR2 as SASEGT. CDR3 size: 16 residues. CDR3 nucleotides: TGTGCCAGCAGGGACGACGGGGGGGCGGGTGCGCTCGAGCAGTACTTC. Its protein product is CASRDDGGAGALEQYF.

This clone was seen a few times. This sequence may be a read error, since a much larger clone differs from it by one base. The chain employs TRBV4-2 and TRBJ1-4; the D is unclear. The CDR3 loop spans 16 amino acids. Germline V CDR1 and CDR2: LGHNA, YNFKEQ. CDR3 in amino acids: CACSQEVLGRPSKLFF. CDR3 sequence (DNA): TGTGCCTGCAGCCAAGAGGTGCTGGGCAGGCCATCAAAACTGTTTTTT.

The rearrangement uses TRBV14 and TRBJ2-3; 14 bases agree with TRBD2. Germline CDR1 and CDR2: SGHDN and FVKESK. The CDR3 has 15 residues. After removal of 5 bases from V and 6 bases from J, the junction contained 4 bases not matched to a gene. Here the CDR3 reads CASSSGLAGVDTQYF. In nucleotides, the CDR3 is TGTGCCAGCAGCTCGGGACTAGCGGGAGTGGATACGCAGTATTTT. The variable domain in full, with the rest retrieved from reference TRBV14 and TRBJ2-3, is EAGVTQFPSHSVIEKGQTVTLRCDPISGHDNLYWYRRVMGKEIKFLLHFVKESKQDESGMPNNRFLAERTGGTYSTLKVQPAELEDSGVYFCASSSGLAGVDTQYFGPGTRLTVL.

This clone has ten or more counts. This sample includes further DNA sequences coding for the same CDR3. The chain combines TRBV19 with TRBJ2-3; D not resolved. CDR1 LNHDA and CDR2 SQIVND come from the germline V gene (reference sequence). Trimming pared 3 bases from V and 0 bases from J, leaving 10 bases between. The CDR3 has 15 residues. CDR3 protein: CASSIFGSSTDTQYF. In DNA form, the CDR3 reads TGTGCCAGTAGTATTTTTGGCAGCAGCACAGATACGCAGTATTTT.

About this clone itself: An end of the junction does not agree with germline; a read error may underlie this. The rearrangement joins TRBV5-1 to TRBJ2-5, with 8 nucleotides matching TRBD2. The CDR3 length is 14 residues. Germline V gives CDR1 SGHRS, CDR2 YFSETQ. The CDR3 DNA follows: TGCCCCAGCAGCTCAGCGGGAGATCGGGCGACCCAGTACTTC. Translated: CPSSSAGDRATQYF.

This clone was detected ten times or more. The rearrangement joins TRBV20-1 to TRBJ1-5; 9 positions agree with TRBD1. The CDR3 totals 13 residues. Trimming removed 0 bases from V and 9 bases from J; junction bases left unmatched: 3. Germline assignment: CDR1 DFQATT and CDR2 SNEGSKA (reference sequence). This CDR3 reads CSARELGQGPQHF. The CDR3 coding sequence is TGCAGTGCTAGAGAACTGGGACAGGGGCCCCAGCATTTT.

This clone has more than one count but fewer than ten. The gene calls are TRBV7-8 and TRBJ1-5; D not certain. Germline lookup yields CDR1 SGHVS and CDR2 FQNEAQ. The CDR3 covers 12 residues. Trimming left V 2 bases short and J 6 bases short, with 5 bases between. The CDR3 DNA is TGTGCCAGCAGCTTATTGCTTCAGCCCCAGCATTTT. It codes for CASSLLLQPQHF.

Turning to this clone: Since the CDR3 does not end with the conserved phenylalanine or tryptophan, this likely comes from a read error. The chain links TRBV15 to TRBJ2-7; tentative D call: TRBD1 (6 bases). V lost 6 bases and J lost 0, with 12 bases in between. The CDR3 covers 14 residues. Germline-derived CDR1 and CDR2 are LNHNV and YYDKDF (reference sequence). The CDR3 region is CATRTTGFSYEQYL. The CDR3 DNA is TGTGCCACCAGAACTACAGGGTTCTCCTACGAGCAGTACCTC.

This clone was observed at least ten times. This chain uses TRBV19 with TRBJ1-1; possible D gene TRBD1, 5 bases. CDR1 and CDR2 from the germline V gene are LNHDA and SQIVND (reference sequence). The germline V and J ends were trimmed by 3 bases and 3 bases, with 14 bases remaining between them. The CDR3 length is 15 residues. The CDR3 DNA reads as TGTGCCAGTAGTATGTGGGACCCAACGGACACTGAAGCTTTCTTT. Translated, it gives CASSMWDPTDTEAFF.